These 10 T cell receptor beta chains were all obtained from the same sample, sequenced in a study of response to subunit inactivated influenza vaccine. TCRdb reprocessed the RT-PCR reads via MiXCR and lists one record per CDR3 protein. The sample shows roughly 780,000 distinct CDR3 sequences, around 18% of them seen only once. The sample consisted of PBMCs from blood, taken 5 days after vaccination. Receptors were obtained from a man aged 50 to 59 who received an inactivated influenza vaccine.

The chain couples TRBV5-1 to TRBJ1-5, with TRBD1 matching over 7 bases. Per the germline V gene, CDR1 is SGHRS and CDR2 is YFSETQ. V lost 0 bases, J lost 8 bases, and 8 bases stayed unmatched. The CDR3 consists of 15 residues. CDR3 in amino acids: CASSLDGTASEPQHF. In DNA form, the CDR3 reads TGCGCCAGCAGCTTGGATGGGACAGCTTCAGAGCCCCAGCATTTT.

This clonotype was seen only a few times. The chain uses TRBV10-3 and TRBJ2-7; no firm D call. The CDR3 spans 14 residues. Trimming cost V 11 bases and J 0 bases, with 17 bases left between them. CDR1 and CDR2 (germline): ENHRY, SYGVKD. CDR3 coding DNA: TGTGCCGCCAGTCGACTTTTTAGCTCCTACGAGCAGTACTTC. It is translated as CAASRLFSSYEQYF.

This clonotype was picked up a small number of times. The V gene is TRBV6-2 or TRBV6-3, the J gene TRBJ2-6; D unresolved. The ends were cut back, 8 bases at V and 0 bases at J, with 8 bases in the middle. This CDR3 has 14 amino acids. The V gene's germline CDR1 is MNHEY and CDR2 SVGEGT. The DNA for the CDR3 is TGTGCCAGCCGGTTTGACTCTGGGGCCAACGTCCTGACTTTC. This translates into CASRFDSGANVLTF.

This clonotype appeared many times. The chain links TRBV4-2 to TRBJ2-7; the D gene is possibly TRBD2 (5 bases). The CDR3 contains 15 residues. Germline V gene data show CDR1 as LGHNA and CDR2 as YNFKEQ. V lost 0 bases to trimming and J lost 6 bases, with 15 bases between them. The CDR3 sequence is CASSQEGLGAAEQYF. In nucleotides, the CDR3 is TGTGCCAGCAGCCAAGAAGGGTTGGGAGCGGCCGAGCAGTACTTC.

On this clonotype: A clone one base away is much larger, so this may be a read error. V usage is TRBV24-1 and J usage is TRBJ2-1; D call uncertain. The germline gives CDR1 KGHDR, CDR2 SFDVKD. The CDR3 runs 14 residues. CDR3 region: CATSDPSSYNVQFF. CDR3 DNA: TGTGCCACCAGTGACCCAAGCTCCTACAATGTGCAGTTCTTC.

Many counts were recorded for this clonotype. The gene calls are TRBV12-3 or TRBV12-4 and TRBJ1-2; no clear D. The germline V and J ends were trimmed by 4 bases and 7 bases, with 13 bases remaining between them. The CDR3 is 13 residues long. The CDR3 coding sequence is TGTGCCAGCAGTTACGGAAAGGGAGGTGGCTACACCTTC. Encoded protein: CASSYGKGGGYTF.

At least ten counts were recorded for this clonotype. The CDR3 is CSVEEGTSGMRYEQYF. The CDR3 DNA follows: TGCAGCGTTGAAGAGGGGACTAGCGGGATGAGGTACGAGCAGTACTTC. The chain combines TRBV29-1 with TRBJ2-7; 13 nucleotides line up with TRBD2. The V gene end was trimmed by 0 bases and the J gene end by 4 bases; junction bases not matched to a gene: 6. Germline-derived CDR1 and CDR2 are SQVTM and ANQGSEA. The CDR3 is made up of 16 amino acids.

This clonotype appeared a few times. The V and J genes are TRBV4-2 and TRBJ2-1; possible D gene TRBD2, 6 bases. Trimming left V 7 bases short and J 2 bases short, with 21 bases between. CDR1 LGHNA and CDR2 YNFKEQ come from the germline V gene. This CDR3 spans 17 amino acids. This CDR3 reads CASTRSGGKVTYNEQFF. In DNA form, the CDR3 reads TGTGCCAGCACCCGCAGTGGGGGGAAAGTGACCTACAATGAGCAGTTCTTC.

This clonotype was counted at least ten times. This chain links TRBV12-3 or TRBV12-4 with TRBJ1-5; D call uncertain. Trimming took 2 bases from V and 4 from J, leaving 9 bases between them. This CDR3 spans 14 amino acids. CDR3 coding DNA: TGTGCCAGCAGTTTACTGGGAGGGAATCAGCCCCAGCATTTT. Its protein product is CASSLLGGNQPQHF.

This chain links TRBV19 with TRBJ1-2, with unresolved D. CDR3 length: 13 amino acids. CDR1 LNHDA and CDR2 SQIVND come from the germline V gene (reference sequence). Trimming pared 7 bases from V and 4 bases from J, leaving 13 bases between. The CDR3 nucleotides read TGTGCCAGTAATGGGGTCTTCGGCTATGGCTACACCTTC. Protein sequence: CASNGVFGYGYTF.